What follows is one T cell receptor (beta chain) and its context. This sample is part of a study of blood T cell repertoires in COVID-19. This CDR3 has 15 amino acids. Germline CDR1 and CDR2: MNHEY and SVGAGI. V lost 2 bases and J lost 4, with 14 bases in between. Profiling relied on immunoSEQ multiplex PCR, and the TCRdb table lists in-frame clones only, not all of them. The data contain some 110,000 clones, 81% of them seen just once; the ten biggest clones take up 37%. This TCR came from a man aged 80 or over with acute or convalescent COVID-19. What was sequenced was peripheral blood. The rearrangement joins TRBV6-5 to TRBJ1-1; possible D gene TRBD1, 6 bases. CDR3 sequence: CASSYGGEQGTEAFF. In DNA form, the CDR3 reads TGTGCCAGCAGTTACGGGGGCGAACAGGGCACTGAAGCTTTCTTT.